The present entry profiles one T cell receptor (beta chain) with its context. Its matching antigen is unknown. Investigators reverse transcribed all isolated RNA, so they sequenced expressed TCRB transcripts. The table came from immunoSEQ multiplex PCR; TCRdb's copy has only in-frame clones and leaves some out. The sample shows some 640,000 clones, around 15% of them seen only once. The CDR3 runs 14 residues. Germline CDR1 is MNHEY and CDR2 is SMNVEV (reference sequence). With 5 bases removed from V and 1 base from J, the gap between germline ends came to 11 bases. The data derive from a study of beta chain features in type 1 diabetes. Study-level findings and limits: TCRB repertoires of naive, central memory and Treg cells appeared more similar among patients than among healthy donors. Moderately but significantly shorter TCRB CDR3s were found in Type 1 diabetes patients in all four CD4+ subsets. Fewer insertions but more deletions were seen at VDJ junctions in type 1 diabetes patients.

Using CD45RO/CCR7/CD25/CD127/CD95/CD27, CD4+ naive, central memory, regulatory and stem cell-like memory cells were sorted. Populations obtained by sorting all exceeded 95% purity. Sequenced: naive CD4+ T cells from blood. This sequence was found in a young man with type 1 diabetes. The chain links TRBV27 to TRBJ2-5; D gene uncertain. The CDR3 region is CASSRALGQETQYF. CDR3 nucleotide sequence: TGTGCCAGCAGTCGCGCGTTGGGCCAAGAGACCCAGTACTTC.